This T cell receptor (beta chain) stems from a study of blood T cell repertoires in COVID-19. Study details: T cells, B-cell-depleted T cells, or PBMCs provided the cDNA or gDNA that served as material.

The CDR3 is 17 amino acids. The germline V gene has CDR1 SGHAT and CDR2 FQNNGV. Trimming at V came to 1 base and at J to 4 bases, leaving 7 bases not matched to a gene. Data came from immunoSEQ multiplex PCR; TCRdb stores just in-frame clones and leaves some out. The sample lists over 200,000 clones, 85% to 90% occurring once. The TCR originated in a woman in her sixties or seventies with acute or convalescent COVID-19. This chain links TRBV11-2 with TRBJ2-1; TRBD2 agrees at 10 bases. The sequenced sample was peripheral blood. CDR3 DNA: TGTGCCAGCAGCTTAGGCGGTCCACTAGCGGGATACAATGAGCAGTTCTTC. Translated, it gives CASSLGGPLAGYNEQFF.